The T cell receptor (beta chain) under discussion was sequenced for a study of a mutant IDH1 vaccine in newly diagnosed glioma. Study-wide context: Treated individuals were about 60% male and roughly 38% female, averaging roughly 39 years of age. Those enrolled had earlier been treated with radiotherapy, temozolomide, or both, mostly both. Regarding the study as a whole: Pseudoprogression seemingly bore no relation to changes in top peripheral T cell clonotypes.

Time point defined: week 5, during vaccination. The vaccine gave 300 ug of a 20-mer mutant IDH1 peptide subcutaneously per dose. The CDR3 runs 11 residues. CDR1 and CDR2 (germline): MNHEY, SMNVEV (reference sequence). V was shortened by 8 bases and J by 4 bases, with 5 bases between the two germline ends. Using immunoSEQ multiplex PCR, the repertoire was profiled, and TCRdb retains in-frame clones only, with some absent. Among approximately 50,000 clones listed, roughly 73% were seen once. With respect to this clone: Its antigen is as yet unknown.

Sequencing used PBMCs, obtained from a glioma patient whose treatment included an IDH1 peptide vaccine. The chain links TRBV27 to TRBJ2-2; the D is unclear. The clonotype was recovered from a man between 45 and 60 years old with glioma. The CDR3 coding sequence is TGTGCCAGCCAAGCCACCGGGGAGCTGTTTTTT. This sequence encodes CASQATGELFF.